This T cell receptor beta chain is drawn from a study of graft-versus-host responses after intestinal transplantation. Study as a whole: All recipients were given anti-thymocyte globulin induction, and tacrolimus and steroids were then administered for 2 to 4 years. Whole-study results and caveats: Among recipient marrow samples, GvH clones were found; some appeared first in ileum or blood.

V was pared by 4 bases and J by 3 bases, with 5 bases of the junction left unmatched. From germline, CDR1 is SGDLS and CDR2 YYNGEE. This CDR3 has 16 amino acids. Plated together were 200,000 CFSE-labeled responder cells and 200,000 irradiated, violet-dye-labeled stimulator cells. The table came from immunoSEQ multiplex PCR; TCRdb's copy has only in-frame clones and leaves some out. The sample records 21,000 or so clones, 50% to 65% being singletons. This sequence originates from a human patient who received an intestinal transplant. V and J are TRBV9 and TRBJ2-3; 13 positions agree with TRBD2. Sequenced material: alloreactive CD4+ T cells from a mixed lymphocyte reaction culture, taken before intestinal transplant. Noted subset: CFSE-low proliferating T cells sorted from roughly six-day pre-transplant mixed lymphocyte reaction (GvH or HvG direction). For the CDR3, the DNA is TGTGCCAGCAGCCTAGGGACTAGCGGGATAACAGATACGCAGTATTTT. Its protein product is CASSLGTSGITDTQYF.